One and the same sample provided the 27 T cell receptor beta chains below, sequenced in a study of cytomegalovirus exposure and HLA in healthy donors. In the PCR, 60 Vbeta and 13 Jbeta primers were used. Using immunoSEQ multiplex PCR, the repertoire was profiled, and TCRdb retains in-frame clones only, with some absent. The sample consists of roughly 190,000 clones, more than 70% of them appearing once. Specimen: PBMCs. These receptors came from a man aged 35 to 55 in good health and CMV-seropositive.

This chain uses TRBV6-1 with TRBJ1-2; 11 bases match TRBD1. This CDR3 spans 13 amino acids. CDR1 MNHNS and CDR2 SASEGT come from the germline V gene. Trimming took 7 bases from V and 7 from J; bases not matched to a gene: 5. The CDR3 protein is CASTLGTGGGYTF. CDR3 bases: TGTGCCAGCACCCTAGGGACAGGGGGTGGCTACACCTTC.

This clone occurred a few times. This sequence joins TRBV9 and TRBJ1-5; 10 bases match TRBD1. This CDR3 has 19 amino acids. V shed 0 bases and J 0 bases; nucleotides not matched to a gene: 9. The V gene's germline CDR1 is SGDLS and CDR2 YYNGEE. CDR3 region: CASSVDPGGTGDSNQPQHF. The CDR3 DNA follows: TGTGCCAGCAGCGTAGATCCGGGAGGGACAGGGGATAGCAATCAGCCCCAGCATTTT. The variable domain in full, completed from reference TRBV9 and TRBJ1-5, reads DSGVTQTPKHLITATGQRVTLRCSPRSGDLSVYWYQQSLDQGLQFLIQYYNGEERAKGNILERFSAQQFPDLHSELNLSSLELGDSALYFCASSVDPGGTGDSNQPQHFGDGTRLSIL.

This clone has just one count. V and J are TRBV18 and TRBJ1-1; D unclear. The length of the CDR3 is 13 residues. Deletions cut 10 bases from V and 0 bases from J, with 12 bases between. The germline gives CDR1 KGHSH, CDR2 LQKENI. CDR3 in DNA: TGTGCCACCCAAGAAACAGTGAACACTGAAGCTTTCTTT. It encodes CATQETVNTEAFF.

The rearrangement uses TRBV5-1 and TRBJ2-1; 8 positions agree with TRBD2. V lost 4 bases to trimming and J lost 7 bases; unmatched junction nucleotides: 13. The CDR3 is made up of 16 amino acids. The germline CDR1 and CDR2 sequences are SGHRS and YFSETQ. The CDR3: CASSPPLADLGNEQFF. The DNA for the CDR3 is TGCGCCAGCAGCCCACCACTAGCGGACCTGGGGAATGAGCAGTTCTTC.

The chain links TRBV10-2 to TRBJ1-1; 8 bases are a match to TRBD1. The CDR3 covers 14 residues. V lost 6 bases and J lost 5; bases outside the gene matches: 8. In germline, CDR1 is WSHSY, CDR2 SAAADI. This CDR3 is CASSRTGRGTEAFF. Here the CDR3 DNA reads TGCGCCAGCAGCCGGACAGGGAGGGGGACTGAAGCTTTCTTT.

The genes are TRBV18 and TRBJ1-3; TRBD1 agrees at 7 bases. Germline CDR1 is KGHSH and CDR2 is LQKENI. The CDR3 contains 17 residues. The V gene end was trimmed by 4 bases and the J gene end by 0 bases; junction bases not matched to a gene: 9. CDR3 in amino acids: CASSLNPGQSSGNTIYF. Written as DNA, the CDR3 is TGTGCCAGCTCACTCAACCCGGGACAGAGCTCTGGAAACACCATATATTTT.

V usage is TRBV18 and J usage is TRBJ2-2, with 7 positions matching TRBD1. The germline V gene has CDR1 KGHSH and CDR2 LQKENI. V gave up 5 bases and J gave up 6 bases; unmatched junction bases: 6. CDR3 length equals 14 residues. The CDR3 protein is CASSRDRGSGELFF. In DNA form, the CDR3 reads TGTGCCAGCTCAAGGGACAGAGGCTCCGGGGAGCTGTTTTTT.

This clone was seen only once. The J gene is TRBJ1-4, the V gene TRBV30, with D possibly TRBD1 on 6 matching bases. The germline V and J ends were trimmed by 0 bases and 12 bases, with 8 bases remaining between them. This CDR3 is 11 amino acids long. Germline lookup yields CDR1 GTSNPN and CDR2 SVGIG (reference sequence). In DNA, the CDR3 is TGTGCCTGGAGTGTAGAGGGGGAACTGTTTTTT. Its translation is CAWSVEGELFF.

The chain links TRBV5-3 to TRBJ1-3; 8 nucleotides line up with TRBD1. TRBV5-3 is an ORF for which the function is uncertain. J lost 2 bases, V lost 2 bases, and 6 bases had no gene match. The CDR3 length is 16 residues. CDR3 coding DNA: TGTGCCAGAAGCTTTCTATGGACAGGGACTGGAAACACCATATATTTT. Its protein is CARSFLWTGTGNTIYF.

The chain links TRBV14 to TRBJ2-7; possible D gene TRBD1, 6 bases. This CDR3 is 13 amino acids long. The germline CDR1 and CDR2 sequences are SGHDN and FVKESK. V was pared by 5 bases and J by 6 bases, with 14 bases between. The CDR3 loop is CASSVYRVGEQYF. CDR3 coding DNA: TGTGCCAGCAGCGTATACAGGGTTGGCGAGCAGTACTTC.

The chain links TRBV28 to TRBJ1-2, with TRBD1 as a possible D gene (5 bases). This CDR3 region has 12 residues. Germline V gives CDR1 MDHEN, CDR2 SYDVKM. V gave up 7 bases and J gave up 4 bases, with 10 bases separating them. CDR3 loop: CASTLRGYGYTF. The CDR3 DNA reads TGTGCCAGCACTCTAAGGGGCTATGGCTACACCTTC.

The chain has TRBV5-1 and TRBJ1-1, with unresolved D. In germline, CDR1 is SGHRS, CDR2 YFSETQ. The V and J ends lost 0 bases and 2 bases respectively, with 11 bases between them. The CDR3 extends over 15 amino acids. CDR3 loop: CASSLGVAVNTEAFF. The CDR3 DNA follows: TGCGCCAGCAGCTTGGGTGTAGCGGTTAACACTGAAGCTTTCTTT. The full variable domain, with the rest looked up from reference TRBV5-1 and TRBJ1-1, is KAGVTQTPRYLIKTRGQQVTLSCSPISGHRSVSWYQQTPGQGLQFLFEYFSETQRNKGNFPGRFSGRQFSNSRSEMNVSTLELGDSALYLCASSLGVAVNTEAFFGQGTRLTVV.

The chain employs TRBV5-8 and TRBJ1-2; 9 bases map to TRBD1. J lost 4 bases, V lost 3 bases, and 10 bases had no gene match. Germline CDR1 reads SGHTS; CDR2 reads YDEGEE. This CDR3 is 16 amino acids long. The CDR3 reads CASSSPPGQGIYGYTF. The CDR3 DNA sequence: TGTGCCAGCAGCTCTCCACCGGGACAGGGTATCTATGGCTACACCTTC.

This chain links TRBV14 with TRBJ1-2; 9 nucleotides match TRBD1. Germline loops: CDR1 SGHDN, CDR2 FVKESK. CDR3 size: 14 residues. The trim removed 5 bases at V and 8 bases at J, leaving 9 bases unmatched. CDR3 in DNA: TGTGCCAGCAGCTTACGGGACAGGGTTCGCGGCTACACCTTC. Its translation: CASSLRDRVRGYTF.

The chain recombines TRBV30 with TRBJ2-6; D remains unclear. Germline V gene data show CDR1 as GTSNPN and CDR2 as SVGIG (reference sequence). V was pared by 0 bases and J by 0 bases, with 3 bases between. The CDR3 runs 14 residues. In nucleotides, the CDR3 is TGTGCCTGGAGTGTGAGCTCTGGGGCCAACGTCCTGACTTTC. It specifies CAWSVSSGANVLTF. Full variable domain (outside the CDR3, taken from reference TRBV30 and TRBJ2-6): SQTIHQWPATLVQPVGSPLSLECTVEGTSNPNLYWYRQAAGRGLQLLFYSVGIGQISSEVPQNLSASRPQDRQFILSSKKLLLSDSGFYLCAWSVSSGANVLTFGAGSRLTVL.

The CDR3 DNA reads TGTGCCAGCAGCGTAACCCCGGGCTACGAGCAGTACTTC. Translating gives CASSVTPGYEQYF. This rearrangement joins TRBV9 to TRBJ2-7; D not certain. Trimming shortened V by 1 base and J by 3 bases, and 8 bases separated the two germline ends. The CDR3 spans 13 residues. Germline CDR1 and CDR2: SGDLS and YYNGEE.

The CDR3 DNA reads TGTGCCAGCAGCTGGACTAGCGGGTCCCTATCAACCTACGAGCAGTACTTC. Its protein product is CASSWTSGSLSTYEQYF. This chain joins TRBV5-5 and TRBJ2-7; 11 bases are shared with TRBD2. The J segment lost 2 bases and the V segment lost 3 bases, leaving 10 bases of the junction unmatched. CDR3 length: 17 amino acids. Per the germline V gene, CDR1 is SGHKS and CDR2 is YYEKEE (reference sequence).

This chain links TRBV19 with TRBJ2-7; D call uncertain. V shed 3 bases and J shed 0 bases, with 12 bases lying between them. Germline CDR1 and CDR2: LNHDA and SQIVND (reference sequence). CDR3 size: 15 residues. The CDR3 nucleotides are TGTGCCAGTAGTATCCCAGGCGACCTCTCCTACGAGCAGTACTTC. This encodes CASSIPGDLSYEQYF.

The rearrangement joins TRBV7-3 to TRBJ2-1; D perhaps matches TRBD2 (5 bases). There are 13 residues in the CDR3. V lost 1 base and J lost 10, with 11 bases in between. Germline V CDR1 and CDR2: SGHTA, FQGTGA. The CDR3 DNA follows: TGTGCCAGCAGCTTAATTAGTAGCGAAGAGCAGTTCTTC. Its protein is CASSLISSEEQFF.

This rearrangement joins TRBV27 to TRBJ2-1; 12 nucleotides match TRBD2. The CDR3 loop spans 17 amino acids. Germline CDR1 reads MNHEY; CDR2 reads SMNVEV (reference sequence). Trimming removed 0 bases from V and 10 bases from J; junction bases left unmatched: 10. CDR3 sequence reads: CASSLSRLAGALGEQFF. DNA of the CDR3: TGTGCCAGCAGTTTATCCCGACTAGCGGGAGCTTTGGGGGAGCAGTTCTTC.

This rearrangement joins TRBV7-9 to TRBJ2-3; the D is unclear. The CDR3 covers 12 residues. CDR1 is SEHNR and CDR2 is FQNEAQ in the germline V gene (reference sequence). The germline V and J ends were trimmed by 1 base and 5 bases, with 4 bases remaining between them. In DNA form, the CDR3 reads TGTGCCAGCAGCTTAGACAGAGATACGCAGTATTTT. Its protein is CASSLDRDTQYF.

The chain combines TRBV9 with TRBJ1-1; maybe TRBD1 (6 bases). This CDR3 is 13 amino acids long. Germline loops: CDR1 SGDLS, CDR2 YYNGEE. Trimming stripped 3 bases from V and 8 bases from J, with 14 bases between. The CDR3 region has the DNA TGTGCCAGCAGCGCCTCGGGGGGCCAAGAAGCTTTCTTT. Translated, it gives CASSASGGQEAFF.

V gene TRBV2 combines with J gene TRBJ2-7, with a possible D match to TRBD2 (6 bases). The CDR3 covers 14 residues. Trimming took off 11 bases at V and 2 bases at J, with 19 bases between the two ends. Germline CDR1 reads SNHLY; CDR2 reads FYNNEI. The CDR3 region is CARRPGAQTYEQYF. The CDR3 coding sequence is TGTGCCCGACGCCCGGGAGCCCAGACCTACGAGCAGTACTTC. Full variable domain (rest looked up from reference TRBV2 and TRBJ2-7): EPEVTQTPSHQVTQMGQEVILRCVPISNHLYFYWYRQILGQKVEFLVSFYNNEISEKSEIFDDQFSVERPDGSNFTLKIRSTKLEDSAMYFCARRPGAQTYEQYFGPGTRLTVT.

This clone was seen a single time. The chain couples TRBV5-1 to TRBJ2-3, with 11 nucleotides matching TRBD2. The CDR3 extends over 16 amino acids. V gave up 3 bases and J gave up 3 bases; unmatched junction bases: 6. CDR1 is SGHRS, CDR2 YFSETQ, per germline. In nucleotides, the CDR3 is TGCGCCAGCAGCTCGTCACTAGCGGGAGCTACAGATACGCAGTATTTT. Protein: CASSSSLAGATDTQYF. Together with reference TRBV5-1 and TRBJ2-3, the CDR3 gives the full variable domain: KAGVTQTPRYLIKTRGQQVTLSCSPISGHRSVSWYQQTPGQGLQFLFEYFSETQRNKGNFPGRFSGRQFSNSRSEMNVSTLELGDSALYLCASSSSLAGATDTQYFGPGTRLTVL.

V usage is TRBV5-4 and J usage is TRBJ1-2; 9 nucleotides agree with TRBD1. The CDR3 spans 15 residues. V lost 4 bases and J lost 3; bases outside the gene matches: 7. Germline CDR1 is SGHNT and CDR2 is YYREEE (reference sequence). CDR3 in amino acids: CASSTPGQGDYGYTF. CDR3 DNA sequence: TGTGCCAGCAGCACCCCGGGACAGGGAGACTATGGCTACACCTTC.

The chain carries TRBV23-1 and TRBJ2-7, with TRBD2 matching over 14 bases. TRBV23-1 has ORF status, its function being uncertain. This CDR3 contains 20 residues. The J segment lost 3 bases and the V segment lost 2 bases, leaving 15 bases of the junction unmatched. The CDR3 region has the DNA TGCGCCAGCAGTCAAAGCGTCCGGACTAGCGGGAGGCCGAGTTACTACGAGCAGTACTTC. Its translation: CASSQSVRTSGRPSYYEQYF.

The CDR3 protein is CASSLSGRLSRGGELFF. DNA of the CDR3: TGTGCCAGCAGCTTGTCCGGTCGACTGTCGCGCGGCGGGGAGCTGTTTTTT. The chain is built from TRBV5-4 and TRBJ2-2; D is unresolved. Germline V gene data show CDR1 as SGHNT and CDR2 as YYREEE (reference sequence). This CDR3 is built from 17 residues. Trimming shortened V by 1 base and J by 7 bases, and 20 bases separated the two germline ends.